This TCR beta chain was sequenced during a study of blood T cell repertoires in COVID-19. Study summary: From T cells, B-cell-depleted T cells, or PBMCs came the material, which was cDNA or gDNA.

Method: immunoSEQ multiplex PCR; TCRdb's copy keeps in-frame clones and lacks some. Here the sample spans approximately 200,000 clones, about 85% being singletons. CDR3 length equals 13 residues. V lost 0 bases, J lost 10 bases, and 12 bases lay in between. Input material: PBMCs or T cells enriched from blood (not recorded which). V gene TRBV12-3 or TRBV12-4 combines with J gene TRBJ1-1; D unclear. This TCR came from a woman between 25 and 40 years old who had recovered from COVID-19. CDR3 nucleotides: TGTGCCAGCAGTTTAGCGGTGACATTTGGAGCTTTCTTT. This encodes CASSLAVTFGAFF.